Presented here are 6 T cell receptor beta chains from one specimen sequenced in a study of post-analysis software for immune sequencing data. Study findings and constraints: Higher frequency in patients than in controls was seen for roughly five TRBV segments, with TRBV5-6, TRBV5-1 and TRBV20-1 among them.

Their recognized antigens are unknown. Unique molecular identifiers were carried by the TCR beta cDNA libraries. TCRdb used MiXCR to reprocess the PCR reads, holding one entry per CDR3 protein. The sample lists under 650,000 distinct CDR3 sequences, about 40% occurring once. Sequenced: blood. These TCRs come from a girl under 18 with multiple sclerosis.

J is TRBJ1-2 and V is TRBV28; the D is unclear. Germline V CDR1 and CDR2: MDHEN, SYDVKM. The CDR3 has 12 amino acids. Trimming took 5 bases from V and 8 from J, leaving 12 bases between them. The CDR3: CASSQQTGGYTF. The CDR3 nucleotides are TGTGCCAGCAGTCAACAGACGGGGGGCTACACCTTC.

About this clonotype itself: Mismatch with germline at one junction end may stem from a read error. The chain employs TRBV11-3 and TRBJ2-1, with TRBD2 matching over 15 bases. The CDR3 contains 20 residues. Germline V gene sequence: CDR1 SGHNT, CDR2 YENEEA. The CDR3 sequence is CASSPRGLAGGGSSHNEQFF. The CDR3 nucleotides read TGTGCCAGCAGCCCTAGGGGACTAGCGGGAGGTGGGAGCTCCCACAATGAGCAGTTCTTC.

This clonotype was observed a handful of times. The chain is built from TRBV7-9 and TRBJ2-7; the match to TRBD2 covers 8 bases. Germline lookup yields CDR1 SEHNR and CDR2 FQNEAQ (reference sequence). This CDR3 contains 17 residues. V shed 6 bases and J 3 bases; nucleotides not matched to a gene: 16. CDR3 amino acids: CASSGPQREYRNYEQYF. CDR3 DNA sequence: TGTGCCAGCAGTGGGCCTCAGCGGGAGTACCGCAACTACGAGCAGTACTTC.

As to this clonotype: A much larger clone differs by one base, so this may be a read error. The chain couples TRBV28 to TRBJ2-7; tentatively, D is TRBD1 (5 bases). The length of the CDR3 is 16 residues. Germline CDR1 MDHEN, CDR2 SYDVKM. CDR3 bases: TGTACCAGCAGTTTGGTGACAGTCTTATTCTCCTACGAGCAGTACTTC. Translation gives CTSSLVTVLFSYEQYF.

CDR3 residues: CASSLPGGTTNNEQFF. In DNA, the CDR3 is TGTGCCAGCAGCTTACCGGGGGGGACTACCAACAATGAGCAGTTCTTC. The chain carries TRBV7-3 and TRBJ2-1, with 8 bases identical to TRBD2. The J segment lost 5 bases and the V segment lost 2 bases, leaving 8 bases of the junction unmatched. This CDR3 region has 16 residues. Germline V gene sequence: CDR1 SGHTA, CDR2 FQGTGA. Full variable domain (outside the CDR3, taken from reference TRBV7-3 and TRBJ2-1): GAGVSQTPSNKVTEKGKYVELRCDPISGHTALYWYRQSLGQGPEFLIYFQGTGAADDSGLPNDRFFAVRPEGSVSTLKIQRTERGDSAVYLCASSLPGGTTNNEQFFGPGTRLTVL.

This clonotype was seen only a few times. This rearrangement joins TRBV3-1 to TRBJ2-2; D gene ambiguous. V was shortened by 1 base and J by 6 bases, with 6 bases between the two germline ends. The CDR3 has 13 amino acids. Germline V gene data show CDR1 as LGHDT and CDR2 as YNNKEL (reference sequence). The CDR3 sequence: CASSQAGAGELFF. The CDR3, as DNA: TGTGCCAGCAGCCAAGCTGGGGCCGGGGAGCTGTTTTTT.